One sample yielded the 4 T cell receptor beta chains listed below, sequenced in a study of OX40 agonist ivuxolimab in advanced cancers. The assay was immunoSEQ multiplex PCR, and TCRdb's table has in-frame clones only and misses some. The sample records fewer than 70,000 clones, 83% being singletons. The material sequenced was CD4+ or CD8+ T cells sorted from blood, taken in a trial of the OX40 agonist ivuxolimab. The source of these receptors is an adult with an advanced solid tumor such as melanoma, head and neck, liver or kidney cancer.

This chain joins TRBV10-2 and TRBJ2-1, with 7 bases matching TRBD1. The CDR3 loop spans 13 amino acids. The germline gives CDR1 WSHSY, CDR2 SAAADI. V lost 5 bases to trimming and J lost 5 bases; unmatched junction nucleotides: 3. The CDR3 region has the DNA TGCGCCAGCAGTCCACAGGGGAACAATGAGCAGTTCTTC. It specifies CASSPQGNNEQFF.

CDR3 DNA sequence: TGTGCCAGCAGTTATTGGGGGTCTGAAGCTTTCTTT. This encodes CASSYWGSEAFF. This rearrangement joins TRBV6-5 to TRBJ1-1; D perhaps matches TRBD1 (5 bases). V was pared by 3 bases and J by 6 bases, with 8 bases between. The CDR3 runs to 12 residues. Germline CDR1 is MNHEY and CDR2 is SVGAGI.

CDR3 nucleotide sequence: TGTGCCAGCAGCGAAACTGGGGCCAACGTCCTGACTTTC. It translates to CASSETGANVLTF. The chain links TRBV6-5 to TRBJ2-6; unclear D gene. The germline gives CDR1 MNHEY, CDR2 SVGAGI. Trimming shortened V by 6 bases and J by 2 bases, and 5 bases separated the two germline ends. This CDR3 comprises 13 residues.

The chain joins TRBV30 to TRBJ2-1; no firm D call. There are 14 residues in the CDR3. Germline V lookup: CDR1 GTSNPN, CDR2 SVGIG (reference sequence). Trimming removed 2 bases from V and 0 bases from J, with 8 bases in between. CDR3 protein: CAWSPSSSYNEQFF. In DNA form, the CDR3 reads TGTGCCTGGAGTCCGTCCAGCTCCTACAATGAGCAGTTCTTC.